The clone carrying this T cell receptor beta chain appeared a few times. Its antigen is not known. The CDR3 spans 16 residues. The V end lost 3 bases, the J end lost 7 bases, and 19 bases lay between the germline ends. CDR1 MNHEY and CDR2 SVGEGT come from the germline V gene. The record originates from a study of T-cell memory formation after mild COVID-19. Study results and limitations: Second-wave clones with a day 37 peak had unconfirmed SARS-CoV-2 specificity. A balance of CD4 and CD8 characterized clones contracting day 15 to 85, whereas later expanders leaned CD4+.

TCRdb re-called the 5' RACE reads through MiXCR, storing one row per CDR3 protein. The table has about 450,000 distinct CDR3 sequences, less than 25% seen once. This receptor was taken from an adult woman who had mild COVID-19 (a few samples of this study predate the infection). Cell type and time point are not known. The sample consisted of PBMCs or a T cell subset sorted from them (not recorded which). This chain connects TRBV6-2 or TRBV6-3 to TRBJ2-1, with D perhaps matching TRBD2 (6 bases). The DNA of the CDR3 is TGTGCCAGCAGTTATCTTGGGGACCTGGGACTTAATGAGCAGTTCTTC. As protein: CASSYLGDLGLNEQFF.